The present T cell receptor beta chain was sequenced within a study of patients and donors after allogeneic stem cell transplantation. TCRdb ran MiXCR on the RT-PCR reads and lists one entry per CDR3 protein. The sample records about 960,000 distinct CDR3 sequences, under 20% being singletons. This CDR3 is built from 15 residues. Trimming took 7 bases from V and 7 from J, leaving 21 bases between them. This chain links TRBV12-3 or TRBV12-4 with TRBJ2-3; perhaps TRBD2 as D (6 bases). What was sequenced was blood, either unsorted or a sorted T cell fraction (not recorded which). The receptor comes from a human donor who was either an allogeneic HSCT recipient or a stem cell or donor lymphocyte infusion donor (not recorded which). It is not recorded whose cells these are; they may come from a transplant donor. CDR3 sequence reads: CASTPGGWGSNTQYF. The DNA of the CDR3 is TGTGCCAGCACCCCTGGAGGGTGGGGCAGCAATACGCAGTATTTT.